This T cell receptor (beta chain) was captured by sequencing in a study of shared clonotypes between healthy human individuals. Whole-study findings and limits: Clonotypes not shared had lower generation probabilities than those common to all four donors.

As regards this clone: Antigen specificity is unknown.

Germline V gives CDR1 LNHDA, CDR2 SQIVND (reference sequence). The CDR3 totals 15 residues. V lost 1 base and J lost 5, with 12 bases in between. Recent acute infections and vaccinations were absent in the healthy HIV-negative adult donors. Repertoires were generated with immunoSEQ multiplex PCR, while TCRdb's copy carries only in-frame clones and drops some. The profile shows around 2,000,000 clones, 85% to 95% of them singletons. Sequenced material: naive CD4+ T cells sorted from blood. Subset meaning: CD45RA+ positively selected. The rearrangement joins TRBV19 to TRBJ2-1; D not resolved. This TCR was recovered from a young man in good health. CDR3 nucleotide sequence: TGTGCCAGTAGTATAGGCCTAGTTTCCAACAATGAGCAGTTCTTC. Amino acids: CASSIGLVSNNEQFF.